This entry lists 12 T cell receptor beta chains sequenced from one sample in a study of cytomegalovirus exposure and HLA in healthy donors. The PCR made use of 60 Vbeta and 13 Jbeta primers. Assay used: immunoSEQ multiplex PCR; TCRdb lists only in-frame clones, some missing. The sample has some 180,000 clones; roughly 74% are singletons. Material for sequencing was PBMCs. The receptors were sampled from a woman aged 25 to 39 in good health and CMV-seropositive.

The rearrangement links TRBV7-6 to TRBJ2-7; D not resolved. V dropped 5 bases and J dropped 0 bases, with 11 bases sitting between them. The CDR3 loop spans 14 amino acids. CDR1 is SGHVS, CDR2 FNYEAQ, per germline. The CDR3 nucleotides read TGTGCCAGCAGCCCCTCACGCAGCTCCTACGAGCAGTACTTC. Protein: CASSPSRSSYEQYF.

This chain links TRBV12-5 with TRBJ1-1, with 9 bases identical to TRBD1. Germline CDR1 reads LGHNT; CDR2 reads FRNRAP. CDR3 length: 15 residues. J gave up 1 base and V 4 bases, and 4 bases lay outside the gene matches. The CDR3 reads CASGSGTGKNTEAFF. CDR3 nucleotides: TGTGCTAGTGGTTCCGGGACAGGGAAGAACACTGAAGCTTTCTTT.

The gene calls are TRBV4-1 and TRBJ2-7, with a tentative D call TRBD1 (6 bases). With 1 base removed from V and 2 bases from J, the gap between germline ends came to 15 bases. Germline CDR1 and CDR2: MGHRA and YSYEKL. CDR3 length: 16 residues. CDR3 in amino acids: CASSQGHGTNTYEQYF. As DNA, the CDR3 is TGCGCCAGCAGCCAAGGGCACGGGACAAACACCTACGAGCAGTACTTC.

This clone was counted a few times. This chain joins TRBV7-2 and TRBJ1-2, with 7 bases fitting TRBD1. V lost 5 bases and J lost 3; bases outside the gene matches: 6. Germline values: CDR1 SGHTA, CDR2 FQGNSA. The CDR3 is 14 residues long. DNA of the CDR3: TGTGCCAGCAGCCCTTACAGGGGCGACTATGGCTACACCTTC. This encodes CASSPYRGDYGYTF.

The genes are TRBV5-1 and TRBJ1-2, with 8 bases fitting TRBD1. The V segment lost 3 bases and the J segment 6 bases; nucleotides outside the gene matches: 4. This CDR3 has 13 residues. Germline V gene data show CDR1 as SGHRS and CDR2 as YFSETQ. DNA for the CDR3: TGCGCCAGCAGCTCAGGGGGCCGGGATGGCTACACCTTC. Protein: CASSSGGRDGYTF.

This clone occurred once. The genes are TRBV7-2 and TRBJ1-1; 8 bases match TRBD1. With 3 bases clipped from V and 1 base from J, the junction kept 16 bases outside the gene matches. The CDR3 is made up of 19 amino acids. Germline CDR1 and CDR2: SGHTA and FQGNSA. CDR3 DNA sequence: TGTGCCAGCAGCTTGCGGGACAGGAGATCATTTTACAGGAACACTGAAGCTTTCTTT. Translating gives CASSLRDRRSFYRNTEAFF. Full variable domain (missing parts from reference TRBV7-2 and TRBJ1-1): GAGVSQSPSNKVTEKGKDVELRCDPISGHTALYWYRQSLGQGLEFLIYFQGNSAPDKSGLPSDRFSAERTGGSVSTLTIQRTQQEDSAVYLCASSLRDRRSFYRNTEAFFGQGTRLTVV.

The chain has TRBV28 and TRBJ2-7; 7 bases agree with TRBD2. V lost 8 bases to trimming and J lost 2 bases; unmatched junction nucleotides: 6. Germline lookup yields CDR1 MDHEN and CDR2 SYDVKM. This CDR3 region has 13 residues. The CDR3 DNA reads TGTGCCAGCTTGCGGGAGAGGCCCTACGAGCAGTACTTC. The encoded protein is CASLRERPYEQYF.

The V and J genes are TRBV10-3 and TRBJ2-2; D gene unclear. Trimming removed 8 bases from V and 3 bases from J, with 4 bases in between. CDR1 ENHRY and CDR2 SYGVKD come from the germline V gene. The CDR3 extends over 11 amino acids. The DNA for the CDR3 is TGTGCCATCGGAGACACCGGGGAGCTGTTTTTT. It specifies CAIGDTGELFF.

The J gene is TRBJ2-7, the V gene TRBV5-1, with 12 bases aligning to TRBD1. Germline CDR1 is SGHRS and CDR2 is YFSETQ. J lost 4 bases, V lost 4 bases, and 6 bases had no gene match. The CDR3 runs to 15 residues. The CDR3 DNA follows: TGCGCCAGCAGCCCAAAGGGACAGGGGGCTTACGAGCAGTACTTC. Its translation is CASSPKGQGAYEQYF.

The V call is TRBV6-5, the J call TRBJ1-4; D not resolved. V dropped 6 bases and J dropped 8 bases, with 19 bases sitting between them. Germline assignment: CDR1 MNHEY and CDR2 SVGAGI. This CDR3 spans 15 amino acids. This CDR3 reads CASSRTGGGREKLFF. DNA of the CDR3: TGTGCCAGCAGCCGAACGGGCGGAGGCCGGGAAAAACTGTTTTTT.

Note on this clone: Its ends do not fully match the called genes, so a read error is possible. The CDR3 region is CSSSAGAGARGYTF. DNA of the CDR3: TGTTCCAGCAGCGCAGGTGCGGGGGCGAGGGGCTACACCTTC. The chain joins TRBV7-9 to TRBJ1-2; D possibly corresponds to TRBD1 (6 bases). The V gene's germline CDR1 is SEHNR and CDR2 FQNEAQ (reference sequence). The CDR3 is made up of 14 amino acids. Drawing the rest from reference TRBV7-9 and TRBJ1-2, the complete variable domain is DTGVSQNPRHKITKRGQNVTFRCDPISEHNRLYWYRQTLGQGPEFLTYFQNEAQLEKSRLLSDRFSAERPKGSFSTLEIQRTEQGDSAMYLCSSSAGAGARGYTFGSGTRLTVV.

The rearrangement uses TRBV5-1 and TRBJ2-7, with 8 bases aligning to TRBD2. The J segment lost 3 bases and the V segment lost 2 bases, leaving 7 bases of the junction unmatched. The CDR3 runs to 15 residues. CDR1 and CDR2 (germline): SGHRS, YFSETQ. CDR3 amino acids: CASSLTGLGSYEQYF. The CDR3 DNA is TGCGCCAGCAGCTTAACGGGACTAGGGAGCTACGAGCAGTACTTC.